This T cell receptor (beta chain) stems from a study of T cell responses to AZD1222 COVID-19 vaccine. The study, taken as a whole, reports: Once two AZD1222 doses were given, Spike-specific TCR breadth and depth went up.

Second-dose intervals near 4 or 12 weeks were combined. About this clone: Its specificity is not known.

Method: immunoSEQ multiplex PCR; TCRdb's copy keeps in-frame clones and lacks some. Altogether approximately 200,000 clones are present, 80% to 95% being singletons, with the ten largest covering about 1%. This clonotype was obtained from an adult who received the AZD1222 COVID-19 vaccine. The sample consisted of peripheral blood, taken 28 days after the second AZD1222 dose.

The CDR3 is CASTRPHTQRGYGYTF. As DNA, the CDR3 is TGTGCCAGCACCCGGCCCCATACTCAAAGGGGCTATGGCTACACCTTC. This chain joins TRBV28 and TRBJ1-2; possible D gene TRBD1, 5 bases. V gave up 7 bases and J gave up 4 bases, with 22 bases separating them. The CDR3 extends over 16 amino acids. Germline CDR1 reads MDHEN; CDR2 reads SYDVKM.